Shown below are 9 T cell receptor beta chains from a single sample sequenced in a study of blood T cell repertoires in COVID-19. This table comes from immunoSEQ multiplex PCR, and its TCRdb copy is limited to in-frame clones, with some not included. The table lists some 190,000 clones, roughly 80% of them singletons. Sequencing used peripheral blood. These receptors were collected from a man aged 55-75 years with acute or convalescent COVID-19.

The chain recombines TRBV6-2 or TRBV6-3 with TRBJ1-2; D unresolved. Trimming removed 6 bases from V and 3 bases from J, with 11 bases in between. The length of the CDR3 is 13 residues. Germline values: CDR1 MNHEY, CDR2 SVGEGT. The CDR3 DNA is TGTGCCAGCAGCTCCGCGGGCCACTATGGCTACACCTTC. Its translation is CASSSAGHYGYTF.

This clone has a single count. This rearrangement joins TRBV24-1 to TRBJ2-3, with D uncertain. Germline V gene lookup returns CDR1 KGHDR and CDR2 SFDVKD. Deletions cut 9 bases from V and 0 bases from J, with 9 bases between. The CDR3 loop spans 13 amino acids. The CDR3 bases are TGTGCCACCGGGCAGCCCAGCACAGATACGCAGTATTTT. It is translated as CATGQPSTDTQYF.

The chain employs TRBV3-1 (or the pseudogene TRBV3-2) and TRBJ1-1; D gene unclear. This CDR3 is built from 15 residues. The V gene lost 0 bases and the J gene lost 8 bases, with 16 bases spanning the gap. Germline CDR1 and CDR2: LGHDT and YNNKEL (reference sequence). The CDR3 is CASSQDRMLTGEAFF. Written as DNA, the CDR3 is TGTGCCAGCAGCCAAGATCGAATGTTAACGGGAGAAGCTTTCTTT.

The chain employs TRBV12-5 and TRBJ1-2; D not resolved. V was clipped by 1 base and J by 5 bases, with 5 bases between them. From germline, CDR1 is LGHNT and CDR2 FRNRAP. The CDR3 extends over 12 amino acids. Here the CDR3 reads CASGLEPYGYTF. In DNA, the CDR3 is TGTGCTAGTGGTTTGGAGCCGTATGGCTACACCTTC.

The chain is built from TRBV6-5 and TRBJ2-4, with D possibly matching TRBD2 (6 bases). V lost 2 bases and J 2 bases, leaving 13 bases between the germline ends. This CDR3 has 16 residues. Germline values: CDR1 MNHEY, CDR2 SVGAGI. The CDR3 reads CASSYGGVGTKNIQYF. For the CDR3, the DNA is TGTGCCAGCAGTTACGGCGGGGTAGGGACCAAAAACATTCAGTACTTC.

J is TRBJ1-5 and V is TRBV19; D remains unclear. The CDR3 is made up of 15 amino acids. The ends were cut back, 5 bases at V and 0 bases at J, with 11 bases in the middle. Germline V gene lookup returns CDR1 LNHDA and CDR2 SQIVND (reference sequence). The CDR3 DNA reads TGTGCCAGTAGTGAAACAGTTTATAGCAATCAGCCCCAGCATTTT. Its translation: CASSETVYSNQPQHF.

The J gene is TRBJ1-1, the V gene TRBV2; D ambiguous. Germline assignment: CDR1 SNHLY and CDR2 FYNNEI. V was pared by 7 bases and J by 4 bases, with 16 bases between. CDR3 length: 14 amino acids. CDR3 residues: CASTTPGKGTEAFF. The CDR3 DNA reads as TGTGCCAGCACCACGCCGGGGAAGGGCACTGAAGCTTTCTTT.

This rearrangement joins TRBV18 to TRBJ1-6; D is unresolved. Trimming cost V 1 base and J 10 bases, with 8 bases left between them. This CDR3 has 13 amino acids. Germline values: CDR1 KGHSH, CDR2 LQKENI. CDR3 DNA sequence: TGTGCCAGCTCACCACGCTCGGGGTCACCCCTCCACTTT. This codes for CASSPRSGSPLHF.

The chain uses TRBV12-3 or TRBV12-4 and TRBJ2-1, with 7 nucleotides matching TRBD2. CDR3 length: 12 amino acids. J lost 10 bases, V lost 2 bases, and 2 bases had no gene match. Written as DNA, the CDR3 is TGTGCCAGCAGTTTAATGGGAGGGGAGCAGTTCTTC. The encoded protein is CASSLMGGEQFF.